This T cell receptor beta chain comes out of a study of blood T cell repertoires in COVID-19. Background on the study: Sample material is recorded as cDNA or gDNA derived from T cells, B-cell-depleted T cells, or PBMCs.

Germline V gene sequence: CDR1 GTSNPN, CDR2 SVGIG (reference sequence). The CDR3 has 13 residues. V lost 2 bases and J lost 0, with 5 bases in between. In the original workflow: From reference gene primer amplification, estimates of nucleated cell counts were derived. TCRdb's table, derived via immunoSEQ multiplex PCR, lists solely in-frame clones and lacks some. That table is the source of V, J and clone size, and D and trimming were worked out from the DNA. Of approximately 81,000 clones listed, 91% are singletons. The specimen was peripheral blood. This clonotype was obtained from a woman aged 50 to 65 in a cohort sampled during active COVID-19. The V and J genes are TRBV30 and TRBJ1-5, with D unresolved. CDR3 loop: CAWSYYSNQPQHF. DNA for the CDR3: TGTGCCTGGAGTTATTATAGCAATCAGCCCCAGCATTTT. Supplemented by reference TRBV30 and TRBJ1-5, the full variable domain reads SQTIHQWPATLVQPVGSPLSLECTVEGTSNPNLYWYRQAAGRGLQLLFYSVGIGQISSEVPQNLSASRPQDRQFILSSKKLLLSDSGFYLCAWSYYSNQPQHFGDGTRLSIL.